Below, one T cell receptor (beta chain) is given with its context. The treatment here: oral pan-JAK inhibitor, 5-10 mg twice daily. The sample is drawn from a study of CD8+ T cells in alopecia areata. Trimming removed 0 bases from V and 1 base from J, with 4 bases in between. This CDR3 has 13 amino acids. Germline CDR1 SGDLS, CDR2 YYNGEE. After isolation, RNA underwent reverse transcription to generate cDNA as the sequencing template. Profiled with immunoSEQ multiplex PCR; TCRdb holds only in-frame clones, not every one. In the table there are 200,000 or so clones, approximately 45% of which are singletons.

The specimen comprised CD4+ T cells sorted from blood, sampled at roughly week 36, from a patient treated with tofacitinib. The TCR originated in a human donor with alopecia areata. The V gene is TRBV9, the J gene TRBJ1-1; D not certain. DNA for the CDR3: TGTGCCAGCAGCGTAGACCAGAACACTGAAGCTTTCTTT. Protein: CASSVDQNTEAFF.